The 7 T cell receptor beta chains reported below all come from one sample, sequenced in a study of response to subunit inactivated influenza vaccine. TCRdb independently ran MiXCR on the RT-PCR reads; one entry per CDR3 protein. Of about 190,000 distinct CDR3 sequences in the sample, 14% were seen once. The source material was CD8+ T cells sorted from PBMCs, sampled 5 days after vaccination. These receptor sequences come from a man aged 50-59 years who received an inactivated influenza vaccine.

V usage is TRBV7-8 and J usage is TRBJ2-5; maybe TRBD1 (6 bases). Trimming pared 1 base from V and 6 bases from J, leaving 18 bases between. This CDR3 contains 16 residues. Per the germline V gene, CDR1 is SGHVS and CDR2 is FQNEAQ. CDR3 amino acids: CASSLGSSGALKTQYF. CDR3 DNA: TGTGCCAGCAGCTTAGGGTCGTCAGGGGCTTTGAAGACCCAGTACTTC. The whole variable domain, remainder taken from reference TRBV7-8 and TRBJ2-5, is GAGVSQSPRYKVAKRGQDVALRCDPISGHVSLFWYQQALGQGPEFLTYFQNEAQLDKSGLPSDRFFAERPEGSVSTLKIQRTQQEDSAVYLCASSLGSSGALKTQYFGPGTRLLVL.

This clonotype was detected only a few times. V usage is TRBV20-1 and J usage is TRBJ2-3; 10 positions match TRBD1. V trimming: 6 bases; J trimming: 5 bases; junction bases outside the gene matches: 11. There are 15 residues in the CDR3. Germline lookup yields CDR1 DFQATT and CDR2 SNEGSKA (reference sequence). The CDR3 DNA sequence: TGCAGTGCGCGGTCGGGGACAGGGGAACGAGATACGCAGTATTTT. Translated: CSARSGTGERDTQYF.

The table lists this clonotype with a few counts. V usage is TRBV5-1 and J usage is TRBJ2-2, with D tentatively TRBD1 or TRBD2 (5 bases each). The CDR3 consists of 14 residues. Germline V gene lookup returns CDR1 SGHRS and CDR2 YFSETQ. Trimming removed 4 bases from V and 6 bases from J, with 13 bases in between. The CDR3 bases are TGCGCCAGCAGCCTGATAGTGGGGGCCGGGGAGCTGTTTTTT. Its protein is CASSLIVGAGELFF.

In this sample, this clonotype turned up a few times. The gene calls are TRBV5-1 and TRBJ2-7, with D perhaps matching TRBD2 (7 bases). The CDR3 length is 15 residues. From germline, CDR1 is SGHRS and CDR2 YFSETQ. V gave up 0 bases and J gave up 5 bases, with 15 bases separating them. This chain's CDR3 is CASSLAVGGANEQYF. The DNA of the CDR3 is TGCGCCAGCAGCTTGGCGGTTGGGGGGGCCAACGAGCAGTACTTC.

The chain carries TRBV9 and TRBJ2-1, with 10 bases matching TRBD1. Looked up from germline, CDR1 is SGDLS and CDR2 is YYNGEE. The CDR3 contains 15 residues. V shed 6 bases, J shed 4 bases, and the junction held 7 bases outside the gene matches. This CDR3 reads CASTEGTGAYNEQFF. The DNA for the CDR3 is TGTGCCAGCACCGAAGGGACAGGGGCGTACAATGAGCAGTTCTTC.

The J gene is TRBJ2-5, the V gene TRBV5-6; 7 bases are a match to TRBD2. The V and J ends lost 1 base and 2 bases, in that order; junction bases with no gene match: 8. The CDR3 contains 16 residues. Germline assignment: CDR1 SGHDT and CDR2 YYEEEE. Written as DNA, the CDR3 is TGTGCCAGCAGCTTGTTGTCGGGAGGCCTTCAAGAGACCCAGTACTTC. Its protein is CASSLLSGGLQETQYF. The full variable domain, its missing parts supplied by reference TRBV5-6 and TRBJ2-5, is DAGVTQSPTHLIKTRGQQVTLRCSPKSGHDTVSWYQQALGQGPQFIFQYYEEEERQRGNFPDRFSGHQFPNYSSELNVNALLLGDSALYLCASSLLSGGLQETQYFGPGTRLLVL.

This clonotype was seen a handful of times. This rearrangement joins TRBV7-9 to TRBJ2-1, with 7 bases lining up with TRBD2. The CDR3 is made up of 12 amino acids. Germline assignment: CDR1 SEHNR and CDR2 FQNEAQ (reference sequence). Trimming removed 5 bases from V and 7 bases from J; junction bases left unmatched: 2. CDR3 region: CASSVSGNEQFF. The CDR3 nucleotides are TGTGCCAGCAGCGTTAGCGGGAATGAGCAGTTCTTC.